This TCR beta chain came from a study of cytomegalovirus exposure and HLA in healthy donors. It was with 60 Vbeta and 13 Jbeta primers that the PCR ran. In the authors' workflow: Unique TCR beta chains numbered roughly 83 million in a later analysis, with 10 million to 14 million shared. Assay: immunoSEQ multiplex PCR; the TCRdb copy retains only in-frame clones and omits some. That table furnishes V, J and clone size, whereas the DNA furnished D and trimming. This table has some 85,000 clones, 78% appearing once. Study-level results: An observed cluster of highly shared sequence variants was recorded as a likely sequencing artifact. Later on, an analysis showed TCR association rates differing by HLA locus, with DRB1 the most and HLA-C the fewest. In an earlier analysis, productive rearrangement rates for most beta V segments clustered near 87% or 30%.

Per germline, CDR1 KGHSH and CDR2 LQKENI. V gave up 4 bases and J gave up 1 base, with 16 bases separating them. This CDR3 has 16 amino acids. As concerns this clone: Its antigen is not known.

J is TRBJ1-1 and V is TRBV18; maybe TRBD1 (6 bases). The sequence was obtained from a woman aged 35 to 49 in good health and CMV-seropositive. The sample was PBMCs. The chain's CDR3 is CASSLSQTGRNTEAFF. In DNA form, the CDR3 reads TGTGCCAGCTCACTTTCCCAGACAGGCCGGAACACTGAAGCTTTCTTT.